This T cell receptor beta chain emerged from a study of T cell responses to AZD1222 COVID-19 vaccine. Timing groups of about 4 and about 12 weeks for second doses were pooled. Sequenced by immunoSEQ multiplex PCR; TCRdb stores in-frame clones only, minus some. The table lists around 94,000 clones, 75% to 90% of them singletons. Germline lookup yields CDR1 LNHDA and CDR2 SQIVND (reference sequence). CDR3 size: 16 residues. V lost 4 bases, J lost 4 bases, and 17 bases lay in between. Details on this clone: Antigen: not known.

The study's findings and limits: Spike-wide coverage was observed for vaccine-associated CD4 TCRs, with dominant responses at 160-218 and 743-854. Close to half of all spike-specific TCRs reportedly target regions of the variants that are unmutated. Donors skewed white British and female; clonal diversity was possibly underestimated.

The material sequenced was peripheral blood, taken 28 days after the second AZD1222 dose. The sequence was obtained from an adult who received the AZD1222 COVID-19 vaccine. This chain uses TRBV19 with TRBJ1-3; a possible D gene is TRBD1 (5 bases). CDR3 DNA sequence: TGTGCCAGTAGTACCACTCGAAGGGGTACCGGAAACACCATATATTTT. It is translated as CASSTTRRGTGNTIYF.